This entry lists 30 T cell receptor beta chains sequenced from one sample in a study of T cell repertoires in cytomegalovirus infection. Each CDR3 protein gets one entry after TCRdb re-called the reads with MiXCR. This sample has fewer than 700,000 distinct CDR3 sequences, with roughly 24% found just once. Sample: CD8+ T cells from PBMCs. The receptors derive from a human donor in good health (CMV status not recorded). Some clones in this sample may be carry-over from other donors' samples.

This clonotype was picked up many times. CDR3 nucleotides: TGTGCCAGCAGCACTGACAGTCGGCTCTATGGCTACACCTTC. Amino acids: CASSTDSRLYGYTF. V usage is TRBV7-2 and J usage is TRBJ1-2; possible D gene TRBD1, 5 bases. Germline V gene lookup returns CDR1 SGHTA and CDR2 FQGNSA. V lost 5 bases, J lost 4 bases, and 14 bases lay in between. CDR3 length equals 14 residues.

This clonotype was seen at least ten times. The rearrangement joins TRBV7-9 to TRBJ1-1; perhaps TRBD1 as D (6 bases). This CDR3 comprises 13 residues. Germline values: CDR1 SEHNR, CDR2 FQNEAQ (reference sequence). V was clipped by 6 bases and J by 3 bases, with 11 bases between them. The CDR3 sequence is CASSPRGDTEAFF. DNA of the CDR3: TGTGCCAGCAGTCCCAGGGGTGACACTGAAGCTTTCTTT.

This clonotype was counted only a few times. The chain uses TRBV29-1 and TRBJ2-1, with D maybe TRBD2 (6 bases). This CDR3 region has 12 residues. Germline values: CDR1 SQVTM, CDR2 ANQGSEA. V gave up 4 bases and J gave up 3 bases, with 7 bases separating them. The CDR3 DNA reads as TGCAGCGTTGGGGGGGACTACAATGAGCAGTTCTTC. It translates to CSVGGDYNEQFF.

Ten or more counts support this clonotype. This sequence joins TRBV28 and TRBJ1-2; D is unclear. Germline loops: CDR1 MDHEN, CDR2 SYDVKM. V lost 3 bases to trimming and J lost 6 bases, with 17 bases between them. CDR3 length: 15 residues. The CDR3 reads CASSFPRQAPDGYTF. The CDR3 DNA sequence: TGTGCCAGCAGTTTCCCCAGGCAGGCTCCCGATGGCTACACCTTC.

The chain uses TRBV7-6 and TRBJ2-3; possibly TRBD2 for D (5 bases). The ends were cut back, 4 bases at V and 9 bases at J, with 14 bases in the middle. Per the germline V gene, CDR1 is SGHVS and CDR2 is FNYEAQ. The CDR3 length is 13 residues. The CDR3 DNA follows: TGTGCCAGCAGCTCCGGAGCGGACGGAACGCAGTATTTT. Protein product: CASSSGADGTQYF.

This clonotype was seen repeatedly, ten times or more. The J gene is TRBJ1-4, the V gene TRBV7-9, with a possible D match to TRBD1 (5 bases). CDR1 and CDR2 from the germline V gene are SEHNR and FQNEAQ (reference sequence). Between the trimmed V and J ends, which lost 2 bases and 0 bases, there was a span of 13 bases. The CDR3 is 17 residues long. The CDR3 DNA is TGTGCCAGCAGCTTAACAGAATCGACAGCAACTAATGAAAAACTGTTTTTT. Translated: CASSLTESTATNEKLFF. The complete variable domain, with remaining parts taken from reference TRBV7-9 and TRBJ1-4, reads DTGVSQNPRHKITKRGQNVTFRCDPISEHNRLYWYRQTLGQGPEFLTYFQNEAQLEKSRLLSDRFSAERPKGSFSTLEIQRTEQGDSAMYLCASSLTESTATNEKLFFGSGTQLSVL.

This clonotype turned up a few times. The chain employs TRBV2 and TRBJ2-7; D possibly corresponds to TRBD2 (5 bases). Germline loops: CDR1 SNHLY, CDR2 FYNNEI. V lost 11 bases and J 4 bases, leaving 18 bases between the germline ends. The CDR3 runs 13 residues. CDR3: CALERGSGYEQYV. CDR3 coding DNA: TGTGCCCTAGAAAGAGGGTCGGGGTACGAGCAGTACGTC.

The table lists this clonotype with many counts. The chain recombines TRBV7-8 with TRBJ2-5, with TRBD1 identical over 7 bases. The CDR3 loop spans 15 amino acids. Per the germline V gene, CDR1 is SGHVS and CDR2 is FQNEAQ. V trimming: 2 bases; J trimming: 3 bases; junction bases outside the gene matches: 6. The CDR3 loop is CASSLNRGPKETQYF. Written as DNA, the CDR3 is TGTGCCAGCAGCTTAAACAGGGGACCAAAAGAGACCCAGTACTTC.

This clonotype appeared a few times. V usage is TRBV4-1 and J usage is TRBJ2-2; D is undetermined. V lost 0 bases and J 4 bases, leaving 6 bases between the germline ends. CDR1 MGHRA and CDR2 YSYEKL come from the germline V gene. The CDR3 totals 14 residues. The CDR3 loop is CASSQDWITGELFF. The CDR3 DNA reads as TGCGCCAGCAGCCAAGATTGGATCACCGGGGAGCTGTTTTTT.

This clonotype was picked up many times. CDR3 bases: TGTGCCAGCAACGGGACAGGGGGCCTCCCCCCCCCTACAGATACGCAGTATTTT. Encoded protein: CASNGTGGLPPPTDTQYF. The genes are TRBV7-8 and TRBJ2-3; 12 nucleotides match TRBD1. The CDR3 is 18 residues long. Germline V gene sequence: CDR1 SGHVS, CDR2 FQNEAQ. V shed 7 bases and J 3 bases; nucleotides not matched to a gene: 14.

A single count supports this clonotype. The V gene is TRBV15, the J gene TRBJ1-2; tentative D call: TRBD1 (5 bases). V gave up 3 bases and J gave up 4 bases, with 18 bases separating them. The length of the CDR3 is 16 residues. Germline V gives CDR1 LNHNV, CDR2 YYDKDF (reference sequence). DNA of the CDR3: TGTGCCACCAGCAGCCCTCTGCGGGGAGGGACCTATGGCTACACCTTC. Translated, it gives CATSSPLRGGTYGYTF.

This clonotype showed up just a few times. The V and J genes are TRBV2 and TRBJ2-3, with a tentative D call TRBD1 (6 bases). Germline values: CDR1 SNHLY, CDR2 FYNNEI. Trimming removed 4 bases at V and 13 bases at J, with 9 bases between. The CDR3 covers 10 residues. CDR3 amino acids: CASSGGTKYF. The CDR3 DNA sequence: TGTGCCAGCAGTGGGGGGACAAAGTATTTT.

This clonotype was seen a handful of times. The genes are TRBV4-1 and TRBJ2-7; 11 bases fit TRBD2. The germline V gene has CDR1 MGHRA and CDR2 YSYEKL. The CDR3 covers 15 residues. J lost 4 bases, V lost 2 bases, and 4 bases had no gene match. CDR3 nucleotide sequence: TGCGCCAGCAGCCAACTAGCGGGGGGTCCGTACGAGCAGTACTTC. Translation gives CASSQLAGGPYEQYF.

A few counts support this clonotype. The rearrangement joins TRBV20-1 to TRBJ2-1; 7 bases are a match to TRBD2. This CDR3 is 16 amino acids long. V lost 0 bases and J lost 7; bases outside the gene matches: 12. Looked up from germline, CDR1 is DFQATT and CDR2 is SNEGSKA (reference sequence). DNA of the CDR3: TGCAGTGCTAGAGAAAGAAGCGGGGAGCGCCGGAATGAGCAGTTCTTC. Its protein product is CSARERSGERRNEQFF.

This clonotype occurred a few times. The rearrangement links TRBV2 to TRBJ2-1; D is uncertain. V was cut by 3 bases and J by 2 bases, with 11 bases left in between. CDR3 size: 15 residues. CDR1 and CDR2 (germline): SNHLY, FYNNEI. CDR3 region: CASSDLDGTYNEQFF. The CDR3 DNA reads TGTGCCAGCAGTGATCTGGACGGAACCTACAATGAGCAGTTCTTC.

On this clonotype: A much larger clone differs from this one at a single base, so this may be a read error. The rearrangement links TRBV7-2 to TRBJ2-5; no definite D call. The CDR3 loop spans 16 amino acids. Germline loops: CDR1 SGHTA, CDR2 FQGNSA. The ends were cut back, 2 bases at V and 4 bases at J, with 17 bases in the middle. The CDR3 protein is CASSLLPTGFLETQYF. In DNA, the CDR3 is TGTGCCAGCAGCTTACTCCCAACTGGGTTCCTAGAGACCCAGTACTTC.

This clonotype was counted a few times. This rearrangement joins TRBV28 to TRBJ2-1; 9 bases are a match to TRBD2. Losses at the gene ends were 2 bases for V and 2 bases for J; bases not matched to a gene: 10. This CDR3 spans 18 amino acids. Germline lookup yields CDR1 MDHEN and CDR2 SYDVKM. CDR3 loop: CASSLQLGSGGTYNEQFF. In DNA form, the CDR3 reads TGTGCCAGCAGTTTACAATTGGGTAGCGGGGGAACCTACAATGAGCAGTTCTTC.

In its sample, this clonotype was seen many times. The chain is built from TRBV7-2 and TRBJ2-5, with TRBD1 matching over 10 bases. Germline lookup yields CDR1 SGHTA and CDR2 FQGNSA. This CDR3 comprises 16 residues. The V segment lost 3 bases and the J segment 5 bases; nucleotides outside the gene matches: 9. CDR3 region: CASSLNRDRGRETQYF. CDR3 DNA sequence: TGTGCCAGCAGCTTGAACCGGGACAGGGGACGGGAGACCCAGTACTTC. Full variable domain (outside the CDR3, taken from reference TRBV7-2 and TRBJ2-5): GAGVSQSPSNKVTEKGKDVELRCDPISGHTALYWYRQSLGQGLEFLIYFQGNSAPDKSGLPSDRFSAERTGGSVSTLTIQRTQQEDSAVYLCASSLNRDRGRETQYFGPGTRLLVL.

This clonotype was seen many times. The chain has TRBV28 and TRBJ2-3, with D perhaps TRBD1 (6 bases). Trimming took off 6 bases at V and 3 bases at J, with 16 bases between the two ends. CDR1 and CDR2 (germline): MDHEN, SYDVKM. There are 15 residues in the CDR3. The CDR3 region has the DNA TGTGCCAGCAGCTATGACAGGTTCGCGACAGATACGCAGTATTTT. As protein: CASSYDRFATDTQYF.

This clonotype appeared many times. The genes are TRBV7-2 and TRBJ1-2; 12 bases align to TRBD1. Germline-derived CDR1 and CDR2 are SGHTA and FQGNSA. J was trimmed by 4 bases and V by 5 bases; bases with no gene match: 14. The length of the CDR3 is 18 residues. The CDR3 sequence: CASSAIRDRGLFGYGYTF. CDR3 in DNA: TGTGCCAGCAGCGCTATCCGGGACAGGGGGCTCTTCGGCTATGGCTACACCTTC.

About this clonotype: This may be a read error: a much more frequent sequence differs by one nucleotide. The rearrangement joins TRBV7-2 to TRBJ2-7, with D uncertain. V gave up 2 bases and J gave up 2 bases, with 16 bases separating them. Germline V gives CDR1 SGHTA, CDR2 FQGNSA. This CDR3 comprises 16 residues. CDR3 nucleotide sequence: TGTGCCAGCAGCTTATCGATACCCAGCATGGCCTACGAGCAGTACTTC. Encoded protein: CASSLSIPSMAYEQYF.

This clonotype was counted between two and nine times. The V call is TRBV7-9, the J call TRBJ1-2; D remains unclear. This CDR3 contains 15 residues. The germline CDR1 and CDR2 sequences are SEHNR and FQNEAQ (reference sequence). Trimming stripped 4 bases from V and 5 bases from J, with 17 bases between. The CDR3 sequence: CASSSGRDTLYGYTF. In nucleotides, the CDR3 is TGTGCCAGCAGCTCCGGACGAGACACCCTTTATGGCTACACCTTC.

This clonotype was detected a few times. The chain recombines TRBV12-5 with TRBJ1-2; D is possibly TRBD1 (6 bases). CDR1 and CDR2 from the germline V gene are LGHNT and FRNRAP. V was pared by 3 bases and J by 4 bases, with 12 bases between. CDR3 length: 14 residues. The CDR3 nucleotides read TGTGCTAGTGGTTTTCCGGGGGGCGGCTATGGCTACACCTTC. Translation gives CASGFPGGGYGYTF.

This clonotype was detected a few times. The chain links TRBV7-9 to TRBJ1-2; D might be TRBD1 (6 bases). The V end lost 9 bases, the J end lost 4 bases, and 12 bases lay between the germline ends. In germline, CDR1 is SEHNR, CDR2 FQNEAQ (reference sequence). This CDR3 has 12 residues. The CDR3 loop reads CASNTGSYGYTF. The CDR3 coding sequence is TGTGCCAGTAACACAGGGAGCTATGGCTACACCTTC.

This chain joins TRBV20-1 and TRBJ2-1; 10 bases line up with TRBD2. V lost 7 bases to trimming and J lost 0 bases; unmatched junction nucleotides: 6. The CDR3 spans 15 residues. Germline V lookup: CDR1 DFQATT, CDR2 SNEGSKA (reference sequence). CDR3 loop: CSGSGGARSYNEQFF. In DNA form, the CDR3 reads TGCAGTGGCAGCGGGGGGGCCCGCTCCTACAATGAGCAGTTCTTC.

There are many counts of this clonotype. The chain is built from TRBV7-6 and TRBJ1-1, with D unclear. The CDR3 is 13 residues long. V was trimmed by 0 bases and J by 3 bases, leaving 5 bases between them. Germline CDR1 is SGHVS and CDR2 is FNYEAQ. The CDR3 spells CASSLAGHTEAFF. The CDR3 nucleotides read TGTGCCAGCAGCTTAGCAGGCCACACTGAAGCTTTCTTT.

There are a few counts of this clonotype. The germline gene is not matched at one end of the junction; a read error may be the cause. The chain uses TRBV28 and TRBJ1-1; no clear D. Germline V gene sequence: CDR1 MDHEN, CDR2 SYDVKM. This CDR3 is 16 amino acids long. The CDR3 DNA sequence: TGTGCCAGCAGTCCCCGGTCCTCCCTCACCCAGACTGGAGCTTTCTTT. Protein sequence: CASSPRSSLTQTGAFF. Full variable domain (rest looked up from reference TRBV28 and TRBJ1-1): DVKVTQSSRYLVKRTGEKVFLECVQDMDHENMFWYRQDPGLGLRLIYFSYDVKMKEKGDIPEGYSVSREKKERFSLILESASTNQTSMYLCASSPRSSLTQTGAFFGQGTRLTVV.

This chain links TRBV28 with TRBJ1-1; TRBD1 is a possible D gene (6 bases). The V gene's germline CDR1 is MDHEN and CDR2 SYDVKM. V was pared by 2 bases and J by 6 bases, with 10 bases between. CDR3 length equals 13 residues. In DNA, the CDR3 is TGTGCCAGCAGTTTAAGGGGGAAGGCTGAAGCTTTCTTT. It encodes CASSLRGKAEAFF.

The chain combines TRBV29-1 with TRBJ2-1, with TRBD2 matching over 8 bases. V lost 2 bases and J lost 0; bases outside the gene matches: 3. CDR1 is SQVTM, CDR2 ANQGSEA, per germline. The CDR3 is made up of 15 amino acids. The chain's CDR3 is CSVETGGSSYNEQFF. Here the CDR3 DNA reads TGCAGCGTTGAAACGGGGGGGAGCTCCTACAATGAGCAGTTCTTC.

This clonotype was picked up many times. The CDR3 spells CASSASGTAIISGANVLTF. For the CDR3, the DNA is TGTGCCAGCAGTGCGTCCGGGACTGCTATAATCTCTGGGGCCAACGTCCTGACTTTC. The chain carries TRBV12-3 or TRBV12-4 and TRBJ2-6; D possibly corresponds to TRBD2 (6 bases). Trimming left V 5 bases short and J 0 bases short, with 20 bases between. The CDR3 has 19 amino acids.